This TCR beta chain originates from a study of T-cell reconstitution after alpha-beta-depleted transplantation in children. TCRbeta library preparation incorporated unique molecular identifiers. TCRdb re-called the PCR reads with MiXCR, one entry per CDR3 protein. The sample holds over 550,000 distinct CDR3 sequences, approximately 10% seen once. V lost 1 base, J lost 5 bases, and 14 bases lay in between. Germline values: CDR1 MNHEY, CDR2 SVGAGI. The CDR3 length is 15 residues. This specimen was PBMCs from the stem cell graft donor, taken from the stem cell graft. This rearrangement joins TRBV6-5 to TRBJ1-1, with D hard to call. This TCR was sampled from a human donor who donated a stem cell graft to a child with acute myeloid leukemia. CDR3 nucleotide sequence: TGTGCCAGCAGTTACTGGTGGGGTGGTGGGACTGAAGCTTTCTTT. Translated, it gives CASSYWWGGGTEAFF.